This T cell receptor beta chain was recorded in a study of T-cell reconstitution after alpha-beta-depleted transplantation in children. Preparation of the TCRbeta library involved a method that used unique molecular identifiers. TCRdb re-derived calls from the PCR reads in MiXCR, one entry per CDR3 protein. Among roughly 500,000 distinct CDR3 sequences listed, approximately 29% were seen once. The ends were cut back, 5 bases at V and 4 bases at J, with 17 bases in the middle. The CDR3 runs 15 residues. Germline V lookup: CDR1 SGHAT, CDR2 FQNNGV. This clonotype was picked up a small number of times. The sample in question was PBMCs from the stem cell graft donor, obtained from the stem cell graft. The TCR sequence derives from a human donor who donated a stem cell graft to a child with aplastic anemia. The V and J genes are TRBV11-2 and TRBJ2-5, with D perhaps given as TRBD1 or TRBD2 (5 bases each). DNA of the CDR3: TGTGCCAGCAGCCTCCGGCCAGGGACCCGAGAGACCCAGTACTTC. Its protein product is CASSLRPGTRETQYF.